The clone carrying this TCR beta chain occurred many times. Time point meaning: pre-sensitization, week 0. Treatment of the sample: therapeutic diphenylcyclopropenone sensitization with weekly scalp DPC. Trimming took 7 bases from V and 7 from J, leaving 14 bases between them. Germline CDR1 reads SGHRS; CDR2 reads YFSETQ. The CDR3 runs to 13 residues. TCRdb re-derived calls from the RACE reads in MiXCR, one entry per CDR3 protein. The sample includes some 60,000 distinct CDR3 sequences, about 11% of them seen just once. The data were obtained in a study of human T cells and chemical hapten exposure. The receptor was derived from a woman aged 40 to 50 with alopecia areata. Some clones in this sample may be carry-over from other donors' samples. The V call is TRBV5-1, the J call TRBJ1-4, with no clear D. The sequencing here drew on whole blood, taken in connection with sensitization to the hapten diphenylcyclopropenone (DPC). CDR3 DNA sequence: TGCGCCAGCGGGCAAGGGTCGGGTGAAAAACTGTTTTTT. Encoded protein: CASGQGSGEKLFF.